This entry concerns a single T cell receptor (beta chain). Its antigen is unknown. A multiplex PCR was run with 60 Vbeta primers and 13 Jbeta primers. The repertoire was sequenced with immunoSEQ multiplex PCR; TCRdb's copy has only in-frame clones and lacks some. The sample includes fewer than 90,000 clones, approximately 77% of them seen just once. This entry belongs to a study of cytomegalovirus exposure and HLA in healthy donors. Study-wide results and caveats: Sequences of the TCR beta chain were said to predict the HLA-A and HLA-B alleles of most subjects accurately.

Sequencing input: PBMCs. This clonotype was sampled from a man younger than 40 in good health and CMV-seronegative.

In DNA, the CDR3 is TGTGCCAGTAGTCGAAGGAGCGGGACTGGGGGGATCACAGATACGCAGTATTTT. Protein sequence: CASSRRSGTGGITDTQYF. V and J are TRBV19 and TRBJ2-3, with 7 positions matching TRBD2. The germline V gene has CDR1 LNHDA and CDR2 SQIVND (reference sequence). V shed 5 bases and J 2 bases; nucleotides not matched to a gene: 16. This CDR3 is 18 amino acids long.